A single sample gave rise to the 28 T cell receptor beta chains below, sequenced in a study of T cells expressing NK-cell markers. TCRdb processed the 5' RACE reads again and assigns one entry to each CDR3 protein, with no DNA. Its clone listing holds some 110,000 distinct CDR3 sequences. Sequenced sample: blood T cells: a sorted CD56 or NKG2C T cell subset, CD4+ or CD8+ T cells, or bulk PBMC T cells (not recorded which). These receptor sequences come from a woman between 18 and 70 years old in good health.

This rearrangement joins TRBV7-3 to TRBJ2-1. The CDR3 runs to 12 residues. CDR1 and CDR2 from the germline V gene are SGHTA and FQGTGA. This chain's CDR3 is CASSHGNNEQFF.

The chain combines TRBV7-2 with TRBJ2-7; TCRdb returns TRBD1, unconfirmable since there is no DNA. CDR1 is SGHTA, CDR2 FQGNSA, per germline. The CDR3 contains 14 residues. This chain's CDR3 is CASSHEGGYYEQYF.

The chain couples TRBV12-3 or TRBV12-4 to TRBJ1-1. The CDR3 spans 15 residues. The chain's CDR3 is CASSYPRVGNTEAFF.

V usage is TRBV11-2 and J usage is TRBJ2-1; TCRdb gives TRBD2 as the D gene, but with no DNA this cannot be confirmed. Looked up from germline, CDR1 is SGHAT and CDR2 is FQNNGV. The CDR3 has 16 amino acids. The CDR3 loop is CASSAPTSGRGNEQFF.

This chain uses TRBV20-1 with TRBJ1-1; TCRdb's D call of TRBD1 is untestable without DNA. The CDR3 has 15 residues. The germline CDR1 and CDR2 sequences are DFQATT and SNEGSKA (reference sequence). This chain's CDR3 is CSASDSLDMNTEAFF.

V and J are TRBV28 and TRBJ2-6; no DNA is available, so the TRBD2 call from TCRdb remains unchecked. This CDR3 region has 20 residues. The germline gives CDR1 MDHEN, CDR2 SYDVKM. CDR3 amino acids: CASSPYTLAGGPTGANVLTF.

The chain uses TRBV20-1 and TRBJ2-3. This CDR3 comprises 14 residues. The germline gives CDR1 DFQATT, CDR2 SNEGSKA (reference sequence). This CDR3 is CSAEGRIPTDTQYF.

This chain uses TRBV4-3 with TRBJ2-1; there is no DNA to check the TCRdb D call of TRBD1. The germline V gene has CDR1 LGHNA and CDR2 YSLEER. The CDR3 totals 14 residues. The CDR3 spells CASSAGTGYNEQFF.

The chain joins TRBV12-3 or TRBV12-4 to TRBJ2-1; TCRdb picks TRBD1, but there is no DNA to check that call. The length of the CDR3 is 16 residues. This chain's CDR3 is CASSPRDRGLYNEQFF.

This chain uses TRBV6-4 with TRBJ2-1; TCRdb outputs TRBD2, but without DNA this stays unchecked. The CDR3 consists of 16 residues. Germline V gene data show CDR1 as MRHNA and CDR2 as SNTAGT. CDR3 amino acids: CASSEMGGGAYNEQFF.

The chain is built from TRBV12-3 or TRBV12-4 and TRBJ2-5; TCRdb's D call, TRBD2, is unchecked because there is no DNA. The length of the CDR3 is 12 residues. The CDR3 sequence is CASSSLAGTQYF.

The chain uses TRBV19 and TRBJ2-7; lacking DNA, the TRBD1 call made by TCRdb goes unchecked. This CDR3 contains 13 residues. From germline, CDR1 is LNHDA and CDR2 SQIVND (reference sequence). The CDR3 reads CASSGIGGYEQYF.

J is TRBJ2-1 and V is TRBV24-1; the D call from TCRdb, TRBD2, cannot be confirmed without DNA. CDR3 length: 15 amino acids. CDR1 is KGHDR, CDR2 SFDVKD, per germline. This chain's CDR3 is CATSEPGTSNNEQFF.

The chain uses TRBV24-1 and TRBJ2-1. There are 12 residues in the CDR3. The germline V gene has CDR1 KGHDR and CDR2 SFDVKD. The CDR3 sequence is CATSDDSNEQFF.

V and J are TRBV12-3 or TRBV12-4 and TRBJ2-5; lacking DNA, the TRBD1 call made by TCRdb goes unchecked. The CDR3 runs 15 residues. The CDR3 loop is CASSLALGGKETQYF.

The chain uses TRBV12-3 or TRBV12-4 and TRBJ2-3. There are 13 residues in the CDR3. CDR3: CASSLTSPDTQYF.

The rearrangement joins TRBV11-2 to TRBJ2-2; no DNA is available, so the TRBD1 call from TCRdb remains unchecked. From germline, CDR1 is SGHAT and CDR2 FQNNGV. This CDR3 has 15 residues. CDR3 sequence: CASSLDRGVTGELFF.

The chain recombines TRBV12-3 or TRBV12-4 with TRBJ2-2; without DNA, the TCRdb call of TRBD1 cannot be checked. The CDR3 extends over 13 amino acids. The CDR3 here is CASRDRWTGELFF.

The chain carries TRBV30 and TRBJ2-7; TCRdb selects TRBD1, and the lack of DNA leaves this call unchecked. CDR1 and CDR2 from the germline V gene are GTSNPN and SVGIG (reference sequence). The CDR3 has 13 residues. The CDR3 is CAWIPDGFYEQYF.

The chain recombines TRBV14 with TRBJ1-1; lacking DNA, the TRBD1 call made by TCRdb goes unchecked. The CDR3 runs 13 residues. Germline values: CDR1 SGHDN, CDR2 FVKESK. CDR3 protein: CASSQEPWGEAFF.

The chain has TRBV19 and TRBJ2-3; no DNA is available, so the TRBD2 call from TCRdb remains unchecked. The CDR3 contains 14 residues. Germline V lookup: CDR1 LNHDA, CDR2 SQIVND (reference sequence). The CDR3 is CASTWTSQTDTQYF.

The V call is TRBV27, the J call TRBJ1-5; TCRdb's D gene call, TRBD1, goes unchecked for lack of DNA. The CDR3 runs to 15 residues. Germline V gene data show CDR1 as MNHEY and CDR2 as SMNVEV (reference sequence). The CDR3 sequence: CASSWVRGSNQPQHF.

The chain has TRBV11-1 and TRBJ2-1; TCRdb reports TRBD1, a call that lacks DNA to check it against. The CDR3 runs 15 residues. CDR1 and CDR2 from the germline V gene are SGHAT and FQDESV (reference sequence). The CDR3 loop is CASSRGGVGYNEQFF. Drawing the rest from reference TRBV11-1 and TRBJ2-1, the complete variable domain is EAEVAQSPRYKITEKSQAVAFWCDPISGHATLYWYRQILGQGPELLVQFQDESVVDDSQLPKDRFSAERLKGVDSTLKIQPAELGDSAMYLCASSRGGVGYNEQFFGPGTRLTVL.

The V and J genes are TRBV27 and TRBJ2-5; lacking DNA, the TRBD1 call made by TCRdb goes unchecked. The CDR3 has 15 residues. The germline CDR1 and CDR2 sequences are MNHEY and SMNVEV (reference sequence). The CDR3 protein is CASSLGARGGETQYF.

The chain carries TRBV11-2 and TRBJ2-5. The CDR3 totals 14 residues. CDR1 is SGHAT, CDR2 FQNNGV, per germline. The CDR3 region is CASSLFRPQETQYF.

CDR3: CASSLASGGAWNEQFF. The chain links TRBV7-8 to TRBJ2-1; no DNA is available, so the TRBD2 call from TCRdb remains unchecked. This CDR3 region has 16 residues. Germline V gene sequence: CDR1 SGHVS, CDR2 FQNEAQ.

The gene calls are TRBV6-1 and TRBJ1-5; checking the TCRdb D call of TRBD1 is not possible without DNA. The CDR3 is 15 amino acids. Germline V gene sequence: CDR1 MNHNS, CDR2 SASEGT. This CDR3 reads CASSEADGGSQPQHF.

The CDR3 region is CASRMGAGANVLTF. The chain links TRBV19 to TRBJ2-6; the D call from TCRdb, TRBD1, cannot be confirmed without DNA. Germline loops: CDR1 LNHDA, CDR2 SQIVND (reference sequence). This CDR3 is 14 amino acids long.